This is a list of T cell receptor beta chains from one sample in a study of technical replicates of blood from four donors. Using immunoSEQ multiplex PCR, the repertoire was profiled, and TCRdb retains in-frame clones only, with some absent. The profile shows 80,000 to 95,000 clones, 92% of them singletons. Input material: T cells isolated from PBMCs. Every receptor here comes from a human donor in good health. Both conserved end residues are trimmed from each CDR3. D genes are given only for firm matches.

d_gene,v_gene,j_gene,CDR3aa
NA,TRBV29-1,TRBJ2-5,SVNRETQY
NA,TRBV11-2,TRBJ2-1,ASSLGQKQF
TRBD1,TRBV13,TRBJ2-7,ASSQTGDYVYEQY
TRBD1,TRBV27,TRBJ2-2,ASSSRGPANTGELF
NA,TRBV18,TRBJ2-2,ASSLTGNTGELF
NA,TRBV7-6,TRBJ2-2,ASSRSVQTGELF
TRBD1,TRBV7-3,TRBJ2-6,ASSRPLGQGSPPPGANVLT
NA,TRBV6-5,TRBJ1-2,ASTPALRASYGYT
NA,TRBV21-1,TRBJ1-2,ASSKWDWGDGYT
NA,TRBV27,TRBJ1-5,ASSSEPDSYSNQPQH
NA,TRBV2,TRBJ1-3,ASSVQGNTIY
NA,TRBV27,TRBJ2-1,ASSLSAYNEQF
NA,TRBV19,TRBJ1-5,ASSRTVNQPQH
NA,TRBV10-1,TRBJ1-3,ASSESADSGNTIY
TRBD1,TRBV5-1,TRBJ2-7,ASTDRGLDYEQY
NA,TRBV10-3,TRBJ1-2,AISESGLTYGYT
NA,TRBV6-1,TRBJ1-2,ASRLDLTENYGYT
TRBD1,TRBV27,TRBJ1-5,ASSHGTGGLQPQH
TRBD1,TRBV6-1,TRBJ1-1,ASERQGNTEAF
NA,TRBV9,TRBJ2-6,ASSVGTPSGANVLT
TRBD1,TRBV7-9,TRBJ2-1,ASSSDREEQF
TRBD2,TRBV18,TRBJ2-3,ASSPQGLAGGTDTQY
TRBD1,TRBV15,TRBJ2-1,ATSRAGQGAGNEQF
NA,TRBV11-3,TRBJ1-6,ASSFSTSSYNSPLH
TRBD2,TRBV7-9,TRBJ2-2,ASSQNPLATKVNTGELF
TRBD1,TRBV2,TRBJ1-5,ASQGQGEQPQH
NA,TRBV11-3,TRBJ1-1,ASSPFEGNTEAF
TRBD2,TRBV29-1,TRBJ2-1,SDVAGTYNEQF
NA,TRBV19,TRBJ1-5,ASNPEAENNQPQH
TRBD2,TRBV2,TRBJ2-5,ASSESFRAGGRGETQY
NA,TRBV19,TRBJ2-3,ALPPPAAPTDTQY
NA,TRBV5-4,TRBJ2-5,ASSPTRQETQY
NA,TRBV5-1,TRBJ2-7,ASSLRQYEQY